In this sample, the clone carrying this T cell receptor (beta chain) turned up once. The sample is drawn from a study of blood T cell repertoires in COVID-19. The wider study: Samples of COVID-19 (acute and convalescent) were obtained from the United States, Italy and Spain. PBMCs, B-cell-depleted T cells, or T cells provided the cDNA or gDNA that made up the material.

In the original processing: Reference gene primer amplification yielded estimated nucleated cell counts. Sequencing was performed with immunoSEQ multiplex PCR; in TCRdb, only in-frame clones are kept and a portion is missing. D and trimming were read from the DNA, whereas the V and J calls and clone size are those reported in that table. The sample records approximately 150,000 clones, 75% to 90% being singletons. Trimming cost V 0 bases and J 4 bases, with 15 bases left between them. Germline loops: CDR1 MNHEY, CDR2 SVGAGI. CDR3 size: 16 residues. This chain connects TRBV6-5 to TRBJ1-2; D call uncertain. The receptor comes from a man aged 18 to 30 with COVID-19, enrolled during active disease. Specimen: peripheral blood. CDR3 sequence (DNA): TGTGCCAGCAGTTACTCGATTGCTTGGCCCCTCTATGGCTACACCTTC. As protein: CASSYSIAWPLYGYTF.